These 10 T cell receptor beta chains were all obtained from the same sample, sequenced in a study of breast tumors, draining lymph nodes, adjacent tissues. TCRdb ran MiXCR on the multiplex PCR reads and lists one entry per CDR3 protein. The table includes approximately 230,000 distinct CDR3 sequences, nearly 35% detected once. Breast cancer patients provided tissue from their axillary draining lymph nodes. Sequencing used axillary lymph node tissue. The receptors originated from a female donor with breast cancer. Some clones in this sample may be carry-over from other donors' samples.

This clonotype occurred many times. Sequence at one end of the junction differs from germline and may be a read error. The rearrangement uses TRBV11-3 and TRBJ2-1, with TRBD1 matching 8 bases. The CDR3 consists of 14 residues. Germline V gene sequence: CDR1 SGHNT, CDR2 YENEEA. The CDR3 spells CASSLGWDRPELFF. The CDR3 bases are TGTGCCAGCAGCTTAGGCTGGGACAGGCCGGAGCTGTTCTTC. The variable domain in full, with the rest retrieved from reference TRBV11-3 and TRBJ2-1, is EAGVVQSPRYKIIEKKQPVAFWCNPISGHNTLYWYLQNLGQGPELLIRYENEEAVDDSQLPKDRFSAERLKGVDSTLKIQPAELGDSAVYLCASSLGWDRPELFFGPGTRLTVL.

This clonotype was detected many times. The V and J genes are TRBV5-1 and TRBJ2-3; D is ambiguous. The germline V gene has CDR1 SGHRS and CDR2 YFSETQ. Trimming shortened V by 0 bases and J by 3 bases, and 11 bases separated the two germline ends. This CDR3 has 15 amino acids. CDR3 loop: CASSLAGTETDTQYF. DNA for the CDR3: TGCGCCAGCAGCTTGGCCGGAACAGAGACAGATACGCAGTATTTT.

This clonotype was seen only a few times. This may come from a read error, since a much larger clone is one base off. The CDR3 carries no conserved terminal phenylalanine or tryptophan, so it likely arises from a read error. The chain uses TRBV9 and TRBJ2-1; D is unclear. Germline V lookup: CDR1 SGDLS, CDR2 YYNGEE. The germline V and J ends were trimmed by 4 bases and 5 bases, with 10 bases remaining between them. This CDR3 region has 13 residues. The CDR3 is CASSTSWDNEQFS. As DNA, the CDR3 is TGTGCCAGCAGCACGAGTTGGGACAATGAGCAGTTCTCC.

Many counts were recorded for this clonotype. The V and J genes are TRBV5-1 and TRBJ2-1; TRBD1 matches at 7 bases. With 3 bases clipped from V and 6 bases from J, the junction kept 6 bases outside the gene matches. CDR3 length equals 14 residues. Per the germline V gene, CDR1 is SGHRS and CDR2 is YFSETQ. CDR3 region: CASSSGTVFNEQFF. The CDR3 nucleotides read TGCGCCAGCAGCTCCGGGACAGTGTTCAATGAGCAGTTCTTC.

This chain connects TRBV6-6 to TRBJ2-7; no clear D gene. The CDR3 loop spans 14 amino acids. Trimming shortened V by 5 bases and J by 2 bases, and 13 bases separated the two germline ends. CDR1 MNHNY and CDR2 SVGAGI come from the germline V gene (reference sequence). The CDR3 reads CASSPELLTYEQYF. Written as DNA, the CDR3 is TGTGCCAGCAGTCCGGAGCTGCTGACCTACGAGCAGTACTTC.

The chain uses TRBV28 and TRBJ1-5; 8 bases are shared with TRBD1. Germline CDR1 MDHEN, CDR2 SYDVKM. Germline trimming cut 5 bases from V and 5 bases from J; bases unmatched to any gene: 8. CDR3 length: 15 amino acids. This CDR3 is CASSPGDRRYQPQHF. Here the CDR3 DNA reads TGTGCCAGCAGTCCAGGGGACAGGCGATATCAGCCCCAGCATTTT.

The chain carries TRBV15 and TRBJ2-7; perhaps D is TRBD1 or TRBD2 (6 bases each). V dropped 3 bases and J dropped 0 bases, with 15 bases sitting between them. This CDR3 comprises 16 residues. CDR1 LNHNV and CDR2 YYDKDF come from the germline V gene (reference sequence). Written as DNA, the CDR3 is TGTGCCACCAGCAGCTTACTCCCGGGGGCCTCCTACGAGCAGTACTTC. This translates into CATSSLLPGASYEQYF.

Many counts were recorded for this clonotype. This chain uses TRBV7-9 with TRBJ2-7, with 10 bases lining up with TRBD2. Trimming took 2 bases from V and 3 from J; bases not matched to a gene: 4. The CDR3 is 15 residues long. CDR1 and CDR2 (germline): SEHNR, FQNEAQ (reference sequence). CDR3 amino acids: CASSLSSGSVYEQYF. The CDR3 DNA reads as TGTGCCAGCAGCTTATCTAGCGGGAGCGTCTACGAGCAGTACTTC.

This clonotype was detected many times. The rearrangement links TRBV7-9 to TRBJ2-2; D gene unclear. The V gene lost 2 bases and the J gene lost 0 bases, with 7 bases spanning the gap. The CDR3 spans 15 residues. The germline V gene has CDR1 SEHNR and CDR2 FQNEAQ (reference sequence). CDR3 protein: CASSLIGSNTGELFF. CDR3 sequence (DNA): TGTGCCAGCAGCTTAATAGGGTCGAACACCGGGGAGCTGTTTTTT. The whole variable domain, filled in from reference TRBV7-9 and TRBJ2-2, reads DTGVSQNPRHKITKRGQNVTFRCDPISEHNRLYWYRQTLGQGPEFLTYFQNEAQLEKSRLLSDRFSAERPKGSFSTLEIQRTEQGDSAMYLCASSLIGSNTGELFFGEGSRLTVL.

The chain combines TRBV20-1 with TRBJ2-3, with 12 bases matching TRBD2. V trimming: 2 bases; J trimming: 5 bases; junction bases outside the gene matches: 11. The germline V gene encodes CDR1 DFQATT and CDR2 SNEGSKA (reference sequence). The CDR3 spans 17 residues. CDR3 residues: CSARLYLAGGRQDTQYF. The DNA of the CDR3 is TGCAGTGCTAGACTTTACCTAGCGGGGGGGCGTCAAGATACGCAGTATTTT.